This TCR beta chain was profiled in a study of blood T cell repertoires in COVID-19. V was trimmed by 5 bases and J by 0 bases, leaving 17 bases between them. This CDR3 has 17 amino acids. Germline CDR1 MNHEY, CDR2 SMNVEV (reference sequence). Produced via immunoSEQ multiplex PCR; TCRdb's table is partial and in-frame only. This sample has about 300,000 clones, with around 90% found just once. Sequences were obtained from peripheral blood. This sequence originates from a woman aged 45 to 65 with COVID-19, enrolled during active disease. The chain employs TRBV27 and TRBJ1-5; D unresolved. The chain's CDR3 is CASSVPSATSSNQPQHF. CDR3 nucleotides: TGTGCCAGCAGTGTCCCGTCCGCGACAAGTAGCAATCAGCCCCAGCATTTT.